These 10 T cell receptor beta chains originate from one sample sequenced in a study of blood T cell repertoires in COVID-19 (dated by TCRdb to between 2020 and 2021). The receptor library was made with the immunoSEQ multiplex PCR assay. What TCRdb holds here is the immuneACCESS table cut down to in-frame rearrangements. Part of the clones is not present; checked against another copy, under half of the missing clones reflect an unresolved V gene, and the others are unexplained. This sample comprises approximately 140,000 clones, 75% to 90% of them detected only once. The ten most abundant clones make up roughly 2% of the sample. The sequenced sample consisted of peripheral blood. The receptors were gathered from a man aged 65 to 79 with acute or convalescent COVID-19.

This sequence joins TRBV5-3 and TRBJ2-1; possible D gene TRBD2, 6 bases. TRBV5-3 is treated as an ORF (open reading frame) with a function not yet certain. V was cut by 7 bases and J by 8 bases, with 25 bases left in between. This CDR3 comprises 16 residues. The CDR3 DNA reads TGTGCCAGATCCCTGAGTTGGGGAGGTAGGTGCGATGAGCAGTTCTTC. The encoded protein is CARSLSWGGRCDEQFF.

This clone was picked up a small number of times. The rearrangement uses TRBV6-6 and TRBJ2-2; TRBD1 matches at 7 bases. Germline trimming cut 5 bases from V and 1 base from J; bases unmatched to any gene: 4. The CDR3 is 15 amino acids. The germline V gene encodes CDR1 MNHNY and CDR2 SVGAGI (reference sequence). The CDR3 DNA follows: TGTGCCAGCAGTCACCGACAGGGGAACACCGGGGAGCTGTTTTTT. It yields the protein CASSHRQGNTGELFF.

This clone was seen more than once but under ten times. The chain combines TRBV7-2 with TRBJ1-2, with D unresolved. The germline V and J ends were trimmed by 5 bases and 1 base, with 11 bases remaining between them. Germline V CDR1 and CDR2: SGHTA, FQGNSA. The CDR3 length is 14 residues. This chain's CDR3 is CASSPSWSNYGYTF. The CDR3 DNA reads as TGTGCCAGCAGCCCCAGCTGGAGTAACTATGGCTACACCTTC.

CDR3 coding DNA: TGTGCTAGTGGTTCAAGGGGGCCCGGTATGAACACTGAAGCTTTCTTT. Amino acid sequence: CASGSRGPGMNTEAFF. V is TRBV12-5 and J is TRBJ1-1; TRBD1 aligns across 7 bases. The CDR3 runs 16 residues. Germline V gene sequence: CDR1 LGHNT, CDR2 FRNRAP. The J segment lost 0 bases and the V segment lost 4 bases, leaving 8 bases of the junction unmatched.

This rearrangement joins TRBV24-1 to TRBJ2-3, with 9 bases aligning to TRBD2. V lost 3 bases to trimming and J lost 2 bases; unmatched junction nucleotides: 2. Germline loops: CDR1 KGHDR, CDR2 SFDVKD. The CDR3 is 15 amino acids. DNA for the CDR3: TGTGCCACCAGTGATACTAGCGGGTACACAGATACGCAGTATTTT. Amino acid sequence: CATSDTSGYTDTQYF.

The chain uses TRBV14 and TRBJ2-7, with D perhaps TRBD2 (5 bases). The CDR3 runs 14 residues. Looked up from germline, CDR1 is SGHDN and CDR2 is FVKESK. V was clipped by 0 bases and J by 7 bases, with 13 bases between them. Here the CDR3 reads CASSQDWRTGEQYF. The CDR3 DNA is TGTGCCAGCAGCCAAGATTGGAGGACGGGGGAGCAGTACTTC.

The CDR3 DNA is TGTGCCAGCAGCCAGAGTACCATTTACAATGAGCAGTTCTTC. Protein: CASSQSTIYNEQFF. The V and J genes are TRBV14 and TRBJ2-1; D not certain. With 3 bases removed from V and 4 bases from J, the gap between germline ends came to 10 bases. CDR3 length equals 14 residues. Per the germline V gene, CDR1 is SGHDN and CDR2 is FVKESK.

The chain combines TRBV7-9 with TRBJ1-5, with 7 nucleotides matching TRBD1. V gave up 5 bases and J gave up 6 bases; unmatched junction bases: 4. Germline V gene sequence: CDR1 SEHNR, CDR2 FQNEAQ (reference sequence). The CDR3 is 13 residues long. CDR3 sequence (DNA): TGTGCCAGCAGCCAGTCAGGGGGTCAGCCCCAGCATTTT. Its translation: CASSQSGGQPQHF.

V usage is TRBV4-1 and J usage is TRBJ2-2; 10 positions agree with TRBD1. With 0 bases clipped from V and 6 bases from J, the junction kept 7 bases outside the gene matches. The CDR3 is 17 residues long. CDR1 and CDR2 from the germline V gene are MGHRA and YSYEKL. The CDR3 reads CASSQERGTGVAGELFF. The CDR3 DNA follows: TGCGCCAGCAGCCAAGAGAGGGGGACAGGGGTCGCCGGGGAGCTGTTTTTT.

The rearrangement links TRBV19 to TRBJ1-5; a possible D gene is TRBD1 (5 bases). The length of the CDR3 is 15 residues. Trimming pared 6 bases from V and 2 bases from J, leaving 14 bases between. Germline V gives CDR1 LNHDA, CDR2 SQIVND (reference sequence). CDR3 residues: CASRLTGNGNQPQHF. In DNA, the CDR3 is TGTGCCAGTAGGCTAACAGGTAACGGCAATCAGCCCCAGCATTTT.